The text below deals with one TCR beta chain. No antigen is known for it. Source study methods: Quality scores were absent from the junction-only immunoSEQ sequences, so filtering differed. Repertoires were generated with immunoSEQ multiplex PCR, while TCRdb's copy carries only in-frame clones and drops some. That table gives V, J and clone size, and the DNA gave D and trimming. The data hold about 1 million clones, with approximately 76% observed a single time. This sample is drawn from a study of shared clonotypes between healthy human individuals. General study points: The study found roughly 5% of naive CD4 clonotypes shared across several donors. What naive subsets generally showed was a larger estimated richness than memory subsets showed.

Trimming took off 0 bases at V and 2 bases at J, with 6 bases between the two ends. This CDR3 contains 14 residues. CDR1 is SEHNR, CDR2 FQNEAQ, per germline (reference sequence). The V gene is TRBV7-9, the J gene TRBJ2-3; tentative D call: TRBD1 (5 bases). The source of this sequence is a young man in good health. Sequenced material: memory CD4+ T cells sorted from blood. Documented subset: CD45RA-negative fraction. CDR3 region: CASSLATDTDTQYF. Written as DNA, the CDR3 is TGTGCCAGCAGCTTAGCGACAGACACAGATACGCAGTATTTT.